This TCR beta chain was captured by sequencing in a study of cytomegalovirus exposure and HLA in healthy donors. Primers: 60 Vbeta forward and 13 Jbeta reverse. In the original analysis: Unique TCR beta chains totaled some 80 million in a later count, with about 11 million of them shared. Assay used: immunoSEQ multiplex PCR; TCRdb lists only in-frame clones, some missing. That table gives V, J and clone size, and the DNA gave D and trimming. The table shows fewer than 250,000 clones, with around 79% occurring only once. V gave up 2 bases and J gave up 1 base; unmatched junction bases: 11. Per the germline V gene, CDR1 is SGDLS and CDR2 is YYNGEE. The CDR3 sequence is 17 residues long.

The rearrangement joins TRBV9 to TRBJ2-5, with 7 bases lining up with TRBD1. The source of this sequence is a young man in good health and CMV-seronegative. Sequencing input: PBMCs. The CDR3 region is CASSVDPRQGIQETQYF. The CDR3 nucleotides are TGTGCCAGCAGCGTCGACCCTCGACAGGGAATCCAAGAGACCCAGTACTTC. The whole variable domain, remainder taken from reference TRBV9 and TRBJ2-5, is DSGVTQTPKHLITATGQRVTLRCSPRSGDLSVYWYQQSLDQGLQFLIQYYNGEERAKGNILERFSAQQFPDLHSELNLSSLELGDSALYFCASSVDPRQGIQETQYFGPGTRLLVL.